The rows below give T cell receptor beta chains drawn from one sample of a study of cytomegalovirus exposure and HLA in healthy donors. Method: immunoSEQ multiplex PCR; TCRdb's copy keeps in-frame clones and lacks some. The sample records more than 150,000 clones, more than 80% being singletons. Sequenced: PBMCs. The receptors derive from a man younger than 35 in good health and CMV-seropositive. Both conserved end residues are part of each CDR3. Fields, in order: J gene, D gene, V gene, clone size, CDR3 DNA, CDR3 protein. D genes are given only for firm matches. Some rows mark clone size as missing; the rest say once, few, many or name a class of expanded clone.

J: TRBJ2-7
D: NA
V: TRBV5-1
size: NA
DNA: TGCGCCAGCAGCCCGAGACAGAGCTCCTACGAGCAGTACTTC
CDR3: CASSPRQSSYEQYF

J: TRBJ2-1
D: NA
V: TRBV4-3
size: NA
DNA: TGCGCCAGCAGCCAGGTTGGGAGCCTTGGGGAGCAGTTCTTC
CDR3: CASSQVGSLGEQFF

J: TRBJ2-1
D: NA
V: TRBV30
size: NA
DNA: TGTGCCTGGAGTGTACCTCCGGCGTCTAGTCCTAATAATGAGCAGTTCTTC
CDR3: CAWSVPPASSPNNEQFF

J: TRBJ1-5
D: TRBD1
V: TRBV7-6
size: NA
DNA: TGTGCCAGCAGCTTAGGGGGACAGGGAAGTCAGCCCCAGCATTTT
CDR3: CASSLGGQGSQPQHF

J: TRBJ2-7
D: TRBD1
V: TRBV5-1
size: few
DNA: TGCGCCAGCAGCTCGGACAGGTTCGAGGACGAGCAGTACTTC
CDR3: CASSSDRFEDEQYF

J: TRBJ1-1
D: NA
V: TRBV5-6
size: NA
DNA: TGTGCCAGCAGCCCGGGTAAATTTATGAACACTGAAGCTTTCTTT
CDR3: CASSPGKFMNTEAFF

J: TRBJ1-3
D: NA
V: TRBV2
size: NA
DNA: TGTGCCAGCAACCCCAGGGTTAGCTCTGGAAACACCATATATTTT
CDR3: CASNPRVSSGNTIYF

J: TRBJ2-5
D: TRBD1
V: TRBV5-1
size: NA
DNA: TGCGCCAGCAGCTTGGGGGACAGGGGCCAAGAGACCCAGTACTTC
CDR3: CASSLGDRGQETQYF

J: TRBJ1-4
D: NA
V: TRBV28
size: NA
DNA: TGTGCCAGCAGTTTTGACAGCTATAATGAAAAACTGTTTTTT
CDR3: CASSFDSYNEKLFF

J: TRBJ2-3
D: NA
V: TRBV27
size: NA
DNA: TGTGCCAGCAGCCATACAGGTGTTTTACGCACAGATACGCAGTATTTT
CDR3: CASSHTGVLRTDTQYF

J: TRBJ2-3
D: TRBD2
V: TRBV5-1
size: once
DNA: TGCGCCAGCAGCTTGGAGTTGCGGGAGATGGATACGCAGTATTTT
CDR3: CASSLELREMDTQYF

J: TRBJ1-2
D: TRBD1
V: TRBV28
size: NA
DNA: TGTGCCAGCAGTGGCAGGGGGGAGATATATGGCTACACCTTC
CDR3: CASSGRGEIYGYTF

J: TRBJ2-3
D: TRBD2
V: TRBV9
size: NA
DNA: TGTGCCAGCAGCGTGGGACTAGCGGGACGCACAGATACGCAGTATTTT
CDR3: CASSVGLAGRTDTQYF

J: TRBJ1-1
D: NA
V: TRBV7-8
size: NA
DNA: TGTGCCAGTGGGGGAGGGATGAACACTGAAGCTTTCTTT
CDR3: CASGGGMNTEAFF

J: TRBJ2-5
D: NA
V: TRBV18
size: NA
DNA: TGTGCCAGCTCACCTCTCGGGGTGGACAGACAGTACCAAGAGACCCAGTACTTC
CDR3: CASSPLGVDRQYQETQYF

J: TRBJ1-1
D: TRBD1
V: TRBV11-1
size: NA
DNA: TGTGCCAGCCGACAGGGGAACACTGAAGCTTTCTTT
CDR3: CASRQGNTEAFF

J: TRBJ2-7
D: TRBD1
V: TRBV4-2
size: once
DNA: TGTGCCAGCAGCCCCAGACAGGGATACGAGCAGTACTTC
CDR3: CASSPRQGYEQYF

J: TRBJ1-4
D: NA
V: TRBV7-8
size: few
DNA: TGTGCCAGCAGCTTTAGGAGGTTAACTAATGAAAAACTGTTTTTT
CDR3: CASSFRRLTNEKLFF

J: TRBJ2-5
D: TRBD2
V: TRBV6-6
size: NA
DNA: TGTGCCAGCACCCGGACTAGCGGGAACTACATGGGGACCCAGTACTTC
CDR3: CASTRTSGNYMGTQYF

J: TRBJ2-1
D: NA
V: TRBV6-4
size: NA
DNA: TGTGCCAGCAGTGACTCGTCTAGTAATGAGCAGTTCTTC
CDR3: CASSDSSSNEQFF

J: TRBJ2-7
D: NA
V: TRBV11-3
size: NA
DNA: TGTGCCAGCAGCCTCCACAGCTACGAGCAGTACTTC
CDR3: CASSLHSYEQYF

J: TRBJ2-2
D: TRBD2
V: TRBV19
size: NA
DNA: TGTGCCAGTAGTATGGGCATCTGGGCGGGAGCAGTAGGGGAGCTGTTTTTT
CDR3: CASSMGIWAGAVGELFF

J: TRBJ2-5
D: NA
V: TRBV11-3
size: NA
DNA: TGTGCCAGCAGCTTAAACTCCAAAGAGACCCAGTACTTC
CDR3: CASSLNSKETQYF

J: TRBJ1-2
D: NA
V: TRBV28
size: NA
DNA: TGTGCCAGCAGTCCGGGCGGGCAATCCTATGGCTACACCTTC
CDR3: CASSPGGQSYGYTF

J: TRBJ2-3
D: TRBD2
V: TRBV11-3
size: NA
DNA: TGTGCCAGCAGCTTAGGACTAGCGGTCACAGATACGCAGTATTTT
CDR3: CASSLGLAVTDTQYF

J: TRBJ2-2
D: NA
V: TRBV19
size: NA
DNA: TGTGCCAGTAGTATCCCGGGACAAGTCGCCGGGGAGCTGTTTTTT
CDR3: CASSIPGQVAGELFF

J: TRBJ2-1
D: TRBD2
V: TRBV7-2
size: NA
DNA: TGTGCCAGCAGCCAACCGGGACTAGCGGTCTACAATGAGCAGTTCTTC
CDR3: CASSQPGLAVYNEQFF

J: TRBJ2-5
D: TRBD1
V: TRBV15
size: NA
DNA: TGTGCCACCAGCGGGATTACAGGGGGCTTAGGGGAGACCCAGTACTTC
CDR3: CATSGITGGLGETQYF

J: TRBJ1-4
D: NA
V: TRBV4-2
size: once
DNA: TGTGCCAGCCGACCTGCTGGGGGCGCCGGGGAAAAACTGTTTTTT
CDR3: CASRPAGGAGEKLFF

J: TRBJ2-6
D: NA
V: TRBV27
size: NA
DNA: TGTGCCAGCAGTTTACTCTCTGGGGCCAACGTCCTGACTTTC
CDR3: CASSLLSGANVLTF

J: TRBJ2-1
D: TRBD2
V: TRBV7-2
size: NA
DNA: TGTGCCAGCAGACAAACCGGGACTAGTTCCAATGAGCAGTTCTTC
CDR3: CASRQTGTSSNEQFF

J: TRBJ2-7
D: TRBD2
V: TRBV5-6
size: NA
DNA: TGTGCCAGCAGCTTGGCGAGACTAGCGCAAACCTACGAGCAGTACTTC
CDR3: CASSLARLAQTYEQYF

J: TRBJ2-3
D: TRBD2
V: TRBV5-6
size: NA
DNA: TGTGCCAGCAGCTTCGGACTAGCGGGAGCTGTAGATACGCAGTATTTT
CDR3: CASSFGLAGAVDTQYF

J: TRBJ2-1
D: TRBD2
V: TRBV7-2
size: NA
DNA: TGTGCCAGCAGCTCTAGACCGGGTAGCGGGAGTAGCAATGAGCAGTTCTTC
CDR3: CASSSRPGSGSSNEQFF

J: TRBJ1-1
D: NA
V: TRBV4-2
size: NA
DNA: TGTGCCAGCAGCCAAGACGGAGCGGGGAGCACTGAAGCTTTCTTT
CDR3: CASSQDGAGSTEAFF

J: TRBJ2-7
D: TRBD2
V: TRBV5-4
size: NA
DNA: TGTGCCAGCAGCTTGGGAGGGACTACCTACGAGCAGTACTTC
CDR3: CASSLGGTTYEQYF

J: TRBJ2-3
D: TRBD1
V: TRBV5-1
size: NA
DNA: TGCGCCAGCAGCTTGGGGACAGGGCCGGATACGCAGTATTTT
CDR3: CASSLGTGPDTQYF

J: TRBJ2-1
D: TRBD2
V: TRBV27
size: NA
DNA: TGTGCCAGCAGTGGCGGGAGCTGGCGGGAGCAGTTCTTC
CDR3: CASSGGSWREQFF

J: TRBJ2-7
D: TRBD2
V: TRBV28
size: once
DNA: TGTGCCAGCAGTTTAGGCGGCGGGGGGCGCGAGCAGTACTTC
CDR3: CASSLGGGGREQYF

J: TRBJ1-5
D: NA
V: TRBV9
size: NA
DNA: NA
CDR3: CASSLSLRGGNQPQHF

J: TRBJ2-7
D: TRBD2
V: TRBV4-2
size: NA
DNA: TGTGCCAGCAGCCGGGGGGGCGAGCAGTACTTC
CDR3: CASSRGGEQYF